The present T cell receptor beta chain was sequenced within a study of Ad26.COV2.S vaccination and SARS-CoV-2 variants. Study at large: Ad26.COV2.S, an intramuscular injection, was given once or twice 56 days apart.

This CDR3 spans 15 amino acids. Trimming cost V 3 bases and J 2 bases; bases outside gene matches: 3. From germline, CDR1 is SGDLS and CDR2 YYNGEE. General study findings and limits: Quantification of TCR breadth and depth may have yielded underestimates of total T cell responses. The breadth of spike-specific CD8+ and CD4+ T cell responses after vaccination was reportedly substantial.

Libraries were prepared by immunoSEQ multiplex PCR; TCRdb keeps only in-frame clonotypes and omits some of them. The profile shows a few hundred thousand clones, roughly 90% of them singletons. Treatment here: roughly 18 received Ad26.COV2.S at low or high dose, single or two shots; roughly five received placebo; per-sample allocation not given. The study sampled participants on day 63 after the first vaccine or placebo injection. Based in Boston, the donor was an adult of 18-55 years. This clone was counted a few times. Its antigen is undetermined. J is TRBJ2-2 and V is TRBV9; 8 positions match TRBD2. The source material was peripheral blood, sampled in a trial of Ad26.COV2.S vaccine versus placebo. The sequence derives from a person between 18 and 59 years old who received the Ad26.COV2.S COVID-19 vaccine or a placebo. The CDR3 reads CASSGAGVNTGELFF. CDR3 nucleotide sequence: TGTGCCAGCAGCGGAGCGGGAGTTAACACCGGGGAGCTGTTTTTT.